Presented here are 3 T cell receptor beta chains from one specimen sequenced in a study of CD8 T cells in ankylosing spondylitis. TCRdb re-called the 5' RACE reads through MiXCR, storing one row per CDR3 protein. The sample has approximately 31,000 distinct CDR3 sequences, more than 25% seen once. The sequencing sample was made of synovial fluid, either unsorted or a sorted T cell fraction (not recorded which). The receptors come from a male donor with ankylosing spondylitis.

V usage is TRBV10-3 and J usage is TRBJ2-3; 7 positions match TRBD1. V lost 8 bases, J lost 2 bases, and 10 bases stayed unmatched. The CDR3 is 15 amino acids. Per the germline V gene, CDR1 is ENHRY and CDR2 is SYGVKD. CDR3 bases: TGTGCCATCCGAGGATTGACAGGGACCACAGATACGCAGTATTTT. The encoded protein is CAIRGLTGTTDTQYF.

This clonotype was found a few times. J is TRBJ2-7 and V is TRBV7-8; D is perhaps TRBD2 (6 bases). Germline V gene lookup returns CDR1 SGHVS and CDR2 FQNEAQ. V was pared by 3 bases and J by 4 bases, with 10 bases between. CDR3 length: 13 amino acids. The CDR3 sequence is CASSFGTDYEQYV. CDR3 in DNA: TGTGCCAGCAGCTTTGGGACTGATTACGAGCAGTACGTC.

This clonotype was seen a handful of times. The chain links TRBV5-6 to TRBJ2-7, with a tentative D call TRBD2 (6 bases). V was cut by 5 bases and J by 5 bases, with 17 bases left in between. Germline values: CDR1 SGHDT, CDR2 YYEEEE. CDR3 length: 14 residues. The CDR3 nucleotides are TGTGCCAGCAGAACCAGCGGGCCAAACGACGAGCAGTACTTC. Amino acid sequence: CASRTSGPNDEQYF.